This T cell receptor (beta chain) was obtained from a study of cytomegalovirus exposure and HLA in healthy donors. Findings and limits, study-wide: Fewer N-insertions than the roughly 650-donor mean were reportedly shown by an Asian-associated ancestry cluster in a later analysis.

As concerns this clone: Its matching antigen is unknown.

The PCR used 60 Vbeta and 13 Jbeta primers. Per the authors' pipeline: About 80 million unique TCR beta chains, roughly 11 million of them shared, were counted by a later analysis. The repertoire was sequenced with immunoSEQ multiplex PCR; TCRdb's copy has only in-frame clones and lacks some. V and J calls plus clone size are reproduced from that table; the DNA served to infer D and trimming. The profile shows some 86,000 clones, 65% to 75% of them singletons. This TCR came from a man aged 25-45 years in good health and CMV-seronegative. Input material: PBMCs.

The CDR3 DNA reads TGTGCCAGCTCCCCTGATCAGAACCAGCCCCAGCATTTT. Translated: CASSPDQNQPQHF. This chain connects TRBV18 to TRBJ1-5; no clear D. Germline V gene lookup returns CDR1 KGHSH and CDR2 LQKENI. V was pared by 6 bases and J by 7 bases, with 13 bases between. This CDR3 contains 13 residues.